The clone carrying this TCR beta chain was recorded a few times. Its antigen is as yet unknown. The sample is drawn from a study of beta chain features in type 1 diabetes. General study points: At VDJ recombination sites, type 1 diabetes patients had fewer insertions and more deleted nucleotides. In every one of the four CD4+ subsets, TCRB CDR3s were moderately but significantly shorter in Type 1 diabetes patients.

All of the isolated RNA was reverse transcribed, so expressed TCRB transcripts were sequenced. Only in-frame clones appear in the TCRdb table, and some are missing; sequencing was by immunoSEQ multiplex PCR. The table records around 310,000 clones, approximately 15% of them present only once. The sequence derives from a woman younger than 35 with type 1 diabetes. Sequencing was carried out using naive CD4+ T cells from blood.

The DNA of the CDR3 is TGTGCCTCCAGGGGGGTAAGCAACAATCAGCCCCAGCATTTT. Residues: CASRGVSNNQPQHF. The chain combines TRBV19 with TRBJ1-5; 7 bases match TRBD1. CDR3 length equals 14 residues. Germline-derived CDR1 and CDR2 are LNHDA and SQIVND (reference sequence). V gave up 11 bases and J gave up 3 bases; unmatched junction bases: 10.